This T cell receptor beta chain was profiled in a study of T cell responses to AZD1222 COVID-19 vaccine. The study, taken as a whole, reports: Donors were chiefly white British, with a greater number of females, and clonal diversity was perhaps underestimated. Seropositive AZD1222 recipients at baseline numbered only 6 or 7. Vaccine-associated CD4 TCRs ranged over spike, dominating at 160-218 and 743-854.

The germline V gene has CDR1 SGHDT and CDR2 YYEEEE. CDR3 length equals 14 residues. V was cut by 2 bases and J by 9 bases, with 12 bases left in between. The repertoire was sequenced with immunoSEQ multiplex PCR; TCRdb's copy has only in-frame clones and lacks some. This sample has some 80,000 clones, with about nine tenths found just once. About this clone: Its specificity is unknown.

The chain is built from TRBV5-6 and TRBJ1-6, with D unclear. The specimen was peripheral blood, collected 28 days after the second AZD1222 dose. The sequence was collected from an adult who received the AZD1222 COVID-19 vaccine. CDR3 sequence: CASSLRERSSPLHF. In nucleotides, the CDR3 is TGTGCCAGCAGCTTACGAGAGAGGAGTTCACCCCTCCACTTT.